The clone carrying this TCR beta chain came up many times. Its antigen is still unknown. The sequence runs out 3 residues before the end of the CDR3; the remainder is reconstructed from the germline J gene. The table came from immunoSEQ multiplex PCR; TCRdb's copy has only in-frame clones and leaves some out. The sample shows under 50,000 clones, none of them appearing just once. The sample is drawn from a study of T cell clonality in common variable immunodeficiency. Broader study findings: Shared TCRbeta clones were fewer between CVID subjects than controls.

CDR3 length: 14 amino acids. Germline V CDR1 and CDR2: LNHDA, SQIVND (reference sequence). The junction had 9 bases not matched to a gene; V was cut back by 7 bases and J by 4 bases. What was sequenced was peripheral blood mononuclear cells. The chain uses TRBV19 and TRBJ1-2; 7 nucleotides align to TRBD1. The sequence was collected from a person aged 18 to 75 in good health. The CDR3 sequence: CASNSQGRSYGYTF. The CDR3 bases that were read are TGTGCCAGTAACTCACAGGGGCGCAGCTATGGC.